These T cell receptor beta chains were read from a single sample in a study of shared clonotypes between healthy human individuals. Sequencing used immunoSEQ multiplex PCR; TCRdb keeps in-frame clones, though not all of them. Of more than 2 million clones listed, under 97% are singletons. The sample taken for sequencing was naive CD4+ T cells sorted from blood. These TCRs come from a man between 18 and 29 years old in good health. Both conserved end residues are part of each CDR3. D genes are given only for firm matches. A row's size may be missing; if present it is once, few, many or a size class.

d_call,clone_size,j_call,v_call,cdr3_nt,cdr3_aa
TRBD1,-,TRBJ2-7,TRBV2,TGTGCCAGCTTGTTAGACAGGGGGCTCTACGAGCAGTACTTC,CASLLDRGLYEQYF
-,-,TRBJ1-2,TRBV11-2,TGTGCCAGCAGCACCTTGAGGGACGCACTTAGAGTTGGCTACACCTTC,CASSTLRDALRVGYTF
-,-,TRBJ1-5,TRBV2,TGTGCCAGCAGAGATGATTCATCGAGCAATCAGCCCCAGCATTTT,CASRDDSSSNQPQHF
-,-,TRBJ1-1,TRBV20-1,TGCAGTGCTATAGGGGACACTGAAGCTTTCTTT,CSAIGDTEAFF
-,-,TRBJ2-5,TRBV11-2,TGTGCCAGCAGCTCCGAAGAGACCCAGTACTTC,CASSSEETQYF
TRBD1,once,TRBJ1-2,TRBV19,TGTGCCAGTAGGGGGAAGGACAGGGACTCCTATGGCTACACCTTC,CASRGKDRDSYGYTF
-,-,TRBJ2-7,TRBV30,TGTGCCTGGAGGGTTAACTCCTACGAGCAGTACTTC,CAWRVNSYEQYF
-,-,TRBJ2-1,TRBV2,TGTGCCAGCAGTGAAGGGACCATCGATGAGCAGTTCTTC,CASSEGTIDEQFF
-,-,TRBJ2-7,TRBV6-5,TGTGCCAGCAGTTCCCCTTCCGGAGGCCTTTACGAGCAGTACTTC,CASSSPSGGLYEQYF
-,-,TRBJ2-1,TRBV4-2,TGTGCCAGCAGCCAAGAGCGACCGGCCCGACCCAGCAATGAGCAGTTCTTC,CASSQERPARPSNEQFF
-,-,TRBJ2-7,TRBV27,TGTGCCAGCAGTTTATCCTGGGACGGGCCCTACGAGCAGTACTTC,CASSLSWDGPYEQYF
-,-,TRBJ1-6,TRBV19,TGTGCCAGTAGTACCCGGAAGATTTCACCCCTCCACTTT,CASSTRKISPLHF
-,-,TRBJ2-3,TRBV20-1,TGCAGTGCTAGAGGGTCCGATACGCAGTATTTT,CSARGSDTQYF
-,-,TRBJ1-2,TRBV7-9,TGTGCCAGCAGTCTTAAAAGGACGGGTGTTTATGGCTACACCTTC,CASSLKRTGVYGYTF
-,-,TRBJ1-1,TRBV6-4,TGTGCCAGCAGCCGGACAGCTATGAACACTGAAGCTTTCTTT,CASSRTAMNTEAFF
-,-,TRBJ2-7,TRBV5-4,TGTGCCAGCAGCCCCCAGAGGGCTTCCTACGAGCAGTACTTC,CASSPQRASYEQYF
-,-,TRBJ1-2,TRBV21-1,TGTGCCAGCAGCAGTACAGGGTCCGCGGTCAACCCCCAAGACTATGGCTACACCTTC,CASSSTGSAVNPQDYGYTF
-,-,TRBJ2-6,TRBV19,TGTGCCAGTAGTATAAGGGGGACTGGGGCCAACGTCCTGACTTTC,CASSIRGTGANVLTF
TRBD1,once,TRBJ1-5,TRBV27,TGTGCCAGCAGGGGGACAGGGGACTATCAGCCCCAGCATTTT,CASRGTGDYQPQHF
TRBD1,-,TRBJ1-6,TRBV9,TGTGCCAGCAGCGGCGGGACAGGGGTTCCTTCCTATAATTCACCCCTCCACTTT,CASSGGTGVPSYNSPLHF
-,-,TRBJ2-1,TRBV29-1,TGCAGCGTTGAACCCCCCCTGGGGTATGAGCAGTTCTTC,CSVEPPLGYEQFF
-,-,TRBJ2-7,TRBV20-1,TGCAGTGCCTTCTCCTACGAGCAGTACTTC,CSAFSYEQYF
-,-,TRBJ1-2,TRBV18,TGTGCCAGCTCTCAACAGGCTAACTATGGCTACACCTTC,CASSQQANYGYTF
-,once,TRBJ1-1,TRBV9,TGTGCCAGCAGCGTAGTGGTGAACACTGAAGCTTTCTTT,CASSVVVNTEAFF
TRBD2,-,TRBJ2-1,TRBV6-5,TGTGCCAGTCGGGAGGGACCCTACAATGAGCAGTTCTTC,CASREGPYNEQFF